Listed here are 19 T cell receptor beta chains from one sample, sequenced in a study of shared clonotypes between healthy human individuals (dated by TCRdb to 2020 to 2022). The protocol used for the library was the immunoSEQ multiplex PCR assay. TCRdb took this table from immuneACCESS and kept in-frame rearrangements with V and J called. Such tables lack part of the clones; where checked against another copy, unresolved V genes explain under half of the gap, and the rest is unexplained. For this sample the table gives approximately 400,000 clones, of which around 96% were detected only once. In total, the top ten clones hold 0.32% of the sample. The source material was memory CD8+ T cells sorted from blood. In the paper's terms, the cell subset or site label means: CD45RO+ cells pooled with CCR7-negative TemRA cells. Receptors were obtained from a man aged 25 to 40 in good health.

This clone was observed a single time. The V call is TRBV9, the J call TRBJ2-1, with TRBD2 identical over 11 bases. The CDR3 is made up of 15 amino acids. V shed 4 bases, J shed 4 bases, and the junction held 4 bases outside the gene matches. The germline CDR1 and CDR2 sequences are SGDLS and YYNGEE. CDR3 nucleotides: TGTGCCAGCAGCTCACGACTAGCGGGGTACAATGAGCAGTTCTTC. This encodes CASSSRLAGYNEQFF.

This clone was seen just once. This chain connects TRBV7-8 to TRBJ2-6; D ambiguous. The CDR3 runs 14 residues. Germline-derived CDR1 and CDR2 are SGHVS and FQNEAQ. Trimming cost V 1 base and J 2 bases, with 3 bases left between them. The CDR3, as DNA: TGTGCCAGCAGCTTAGTTGCTGGGGCCAACGTCCTGACTTTC. It is translated as CASSLVAGANVLTF.

The chain joins TRBV10-3 to TRBJ2-1, with 7 bases identical to TRBD2. From germline, CDR1 is ENHRY and CDR2 SYGVKD. CDR3 length: 13 residues. The trim removed 6 bases at V and 8 bases at J, leaving 7 bases unmatched. The chain's CDR3 is CAIRGLPLDEQFF. The CDR3, as DNA: TGTGCCATCAGGGGACTACCCTTGGATGAGCAGTTCTTC.

This clone was recorded once. V gene TRBV6-1 combines with J gene TRBJ2-3, with a weak D call TRBD2 (6 bases). With 3 bases removed from V and 1 base from J, the gap between germline ends came to 14 bases. This CDR3 has 16 residues. From germline, CDR1 is MNHNS and CDR2 SASEGT. The CDR3 DNA sequence: TGTGCCAGCAGTGACCTACTTAGCGGAGGCACAGATACGCAGTATTTT. This gives the protein CASSDLLSGGTDTQYF.

The rearrangement joins TRBV5-1 to TRBJ2-5; 8 bases map to TRBD1. With V trimmed by 5 bases and J by 5 bases, 8 bases remained unmatched. The germline V gene has CDR1 SGHRS and CDR2 YFSETQ. The CDR3 is 14 amino acids. CDR3 sequence reads: CASSWRRGRETQYF. The CDR3 nucleotides read TGCGCCAGCAGTTGGCGCAGGGGGCGTGAGACCCAGTACTTC.

This chain links TRBV6-6 with TRBJ2-5; D is perhaps TRBD2 (6 bases). V lost 0 bases, J lost 3 bases, and 11 bases lay in between. Germline loops: CDR1 MNHNY, CDR2 SVGAGI (reference sequence). The CDR3 consists of 15 residues. CDR3 sequence (DNA): TGTGCCAGCAGTTACTCGACCTTAGCGGAAGAGACCCAGTACTTC. Its translation: CASSYSTLAEETQYF.

This chain uses TRBV18 with TRBJ2-7, with TRBD2 matching 7 bases. Germline-derived CDR1 and CDR2 are KGHSH and LQKENI. V shed 4 bases and J 0 bases; nucleotides not matched to a gene: 9. The CDR3 consists of 16 residues. CDR3 sequence reads: CASSLKLALSSYEQYF. The CDR3 coding sequence is TGTGCCAGCTCACTCAAACTAGCGCTGAGCTCCTACGAGCAGTACTTC.

The rearrangement uses TRBV5-4 and TRBJ2-7; 13 bases line up with TRBD2. CDR1 is SGHNT, CDR2 YYREEE, per germline (reference sequence). V dropped 0 bases and J dropped 7; count of bases not matched to a gene: 4. CDR3 length: 15 residues. The CDR3: CASSLGTSGSFEQYF. CDR3 coding DNA: TGTGCCAGCAGCTTGGGGACTAGCGGGAGTTTTGAGCAGTACTTC.

The CDR3 nucleotides read TGTGCCAGCACCCCAACGACAGGGGGCCACTATGGCTACACCTTC. The encoded protein is CASTPTTGGHYGYTF. This chain links TRBV2 with TRBJ1-2, with TRBD1 matching over 10 bases. The CDR3 loop spans 15 amino acids. The V gene end was trimmed by 7 bases and the J gene end by 3 bases; junction bases not matched to a gene: 8. Per germline, CDR1 SNHLY and CDR2 FYNNEI.

This chain joins TRBV10-3 and TRBJ1-2; D may be TRBD1 (5 bases). Germline values: CDR1 ENHRY, CDR2 SYGVKD. V shed 2 bases and J shed 0 bases, with 13 bases lying between them. The CDR3 spans 16 residues. DNA of the CDR3: TGTGCCATCAGTGAGGCCACAGGCTTGGCTAACTATGGCTACACCTTC. Translating gives CAISEATGLANYGYTF.

The rearrangement joins TRBV10-3 to TRBJ1-5, with 10 nucleotides matching TRBD1. Trimming took 3 bases from V and 11 from J; bases not matched to a gene: 7. Germline CDR1 reads ENHRY; CDR2 reads SYGVKD. CDR3 size: 14 residues. CDR3 nucleotide sequence: TGTGCCATCAGTGAAGACAGGGGGCTAATGACCCAGCATTTT. This codes for CAISEDRGLMTQHF.

The chain couples TRBV11-2 to TRBJ2-7; TRBD1 matches at 7 bases. V lost 5 bases, J lost 0 bases, and 13 bases stayed unmatched. The CDR3 has 17 amino acids. Germline V gene data show CDR1 as SGHAT and CDR2 as FQNNGV. The CDR3 DNA reads TGTGCCAGCAGCGACCGGACAGGAGCTAGGGGCTCCTACGAGCAGTACTTC. Residues: CASSDRTGARGSYEQYF.

V and J are TRBV7-9 and TRBJ2-5; 9 nucleotides align to TRBD2. The CDR3 has 16 amino acids. Germline lookup yields CDR1 SEHNR and CDR2 FQNEAQ (reference sequence). J lost 5 bases, V lost 5 bases, and 12 bases had no gene match. CDR3 in DNA: TGTGCCAGCAGCCTAATAGCGGGAGTTGGGGGCGAGACCCAGTACTTC. Translation gives CASSLIAGVGGETQYF.

V and J are TRBV9 and TRBJ2-5; 12 nucleotides match TRBD2. Germline trimming cut 0 bases from V and 5 bases from J; bases unmatched to any gene: 8. CDR1 SGDLS and CDR2 YYNGEE come from the germline V gene. The CDR3 contains 17 residues. CDR3 in DNA: TGTGCCAGCAGCGTAGGAGCTAGCGGGAGGGCCAAGGAGACCCAGTACTTC. Amino acids: CASSVGASGRAKETQYF.

The rearrangement links TRBV19 to TRBJ2-1; D is uncertain. This CDR3 spans 15 amino acids. The V gene's germline CDR1 is LNHDA and CDR2 SQIVND (reference sequence). Between the trimmed V and J ends, which lost 3 bases and 6 bases, there was a span of 15 bases. The CDR3 protein is CASSMLLANSNEQFF. In DNA form, the CDR3 reads TGTGCCAGTAGTATGTTACTTGCGAACTCCAATGAGCAGTTCTTC.

The chain recombines TRBV11-2 with TRBJ2-1; weak D call: TRBD2 (6 bases). CDR1 and CDR2 (germline): SGHAT, FQNNGV. V was shortened by 1 base and J by 15 bases, with 10 bases between the two germline ends. The CDR3 is made up of 11 amino acids. This CDR3 is CASSLGLELFF. The CDR3 DNA follows: TGTGCCAGCAGCTTAGGACTAGAACTGTTCTTC.

In this sample, this clone turned up a few times. The rearrangement uses TRBV30 and TRBJ1-1, with D uncertain. V was pared by 3 bases and J by 5 bases, with 4 bases between. The V gene's germline CDR1 is GTSNPN and CDR2 SVGIG (reference sequence). CDR3 length: 10 residues. This chain's CDR3 is CAWRDTEAFF. The CDR3 nucleotides read TGTGCCTGGAGGGATACTGAAGCTTTCTTT.

This sequence joins TRBV6-5 and TRBJ2-7; D gene ambiguous. CDR3 length equals 11 residues. With 7 bases removed from V and 5 bases from J, the gap between germline ends came to 9 bases. Germline assignment: CDR1 MNHEY and CDR2 SVGAGI. DNA of the CDR3: TGTGCCAGCAAAGTTGCGAACGAGCAGTACTTC. Translation: CASKVANEQYF.

Here the CDR3 reads CASSRGQINEQFF. CDR3 DNA: TGTGCCAGCAGCAGAGGACAGATCAATGAGCAGTTCTTC. The J gene is TRBJ2-1, the V gene TRBV11-2, with a weak D call TRBD1 (6 bases). Between the trimmed V and J ends, which lost 5 bases and 6 bases, there was a span of 11 bases. The CDR3 covers 13 residues. CDR1 and CDR2 (germline): SGHAT, FQNNGV.